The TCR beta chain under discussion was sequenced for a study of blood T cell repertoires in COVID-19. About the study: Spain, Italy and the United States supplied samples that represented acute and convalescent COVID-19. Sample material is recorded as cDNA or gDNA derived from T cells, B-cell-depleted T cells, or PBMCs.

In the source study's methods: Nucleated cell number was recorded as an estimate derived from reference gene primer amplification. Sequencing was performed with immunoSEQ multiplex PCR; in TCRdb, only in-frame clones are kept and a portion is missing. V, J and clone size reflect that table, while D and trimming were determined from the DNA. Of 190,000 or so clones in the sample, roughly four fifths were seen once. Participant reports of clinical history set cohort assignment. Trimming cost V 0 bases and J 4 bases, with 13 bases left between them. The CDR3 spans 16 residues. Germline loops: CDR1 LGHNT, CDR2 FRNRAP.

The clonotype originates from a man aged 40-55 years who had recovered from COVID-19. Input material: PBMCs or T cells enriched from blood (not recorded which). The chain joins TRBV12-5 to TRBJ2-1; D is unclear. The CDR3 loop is CASGLVVADNYNEQFF. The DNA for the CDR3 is TGTGCTAGTGGTTTGGTAGTGGCGGATAATTACAATGAGCAGTTCTTC.